The 10 T cell receptor beta chains below were found in one sample sequenced in a study of Graves' ophthalmopathy and Graves' hyperthyroidism. As the template, RNA transcripts were used to amplify TCR beta CDR3 regions. The authors performed first-round RT-PCR with HTBI primers and then a second-round multiplex PCR. TCRdb analysed the multiplex PCR reads with MiXCR anew, one entry per CDR3 protein. The profile covers about 550,000 distinct CDR3 sequences, with 39% appearing a single time and 3.5% to 5% taken by the ten largest. The sample comprised peripheral blood or thyroid tissue (not recorded which). These receptors originate from an adult man with Graves' hyperthyroidism.

Only a few counts were recorded for this clonotype. The chain carries TRBV10-3 and TRBJ2-1; 7 nucleotides align to TRBD1. Germline values: CDR1 ENHRY, CDR2 SYGVKD. CDR3 length: 13 residues. V trimming: 9 bases; J trimming: 4 bases; junction bases outside the gene matches: 6. CDR3 protein: CAMRQGVYNEQFF. Here the CDR3 DNA reads TGTGCCATGCGACAGGGAGTATACAATGAGCAGTTCTTC.

This chain uses TRBV12-3 or TRBV12-4 with TRBJ2-5; 9 bases are shared with TRBD1. The CDR3 consists of 14 residues. The V segment lost 6 bases and the J segment 5 bases; nucleotides outside the gene matches: 7. The CDR3 DNA sequence: TGTGCCAGCAGGCTACAGGGGGCGTTGGAGACCCAGTACTTC. It is translated as CASRLQGALETQYF.

J is TRBJ2-5 and V is TRBV25-1, with 11 bases lining up with TRBD2. Per the germline V gene, CDR1 is MGHDK and CDR2 is SYGVNS. The V gene end was trimmed by 5 bases and the J gene end by 5 bases; junction bases not matched to a gene: 7. The CDR3 covers 15 residues. As DNA, the CDR3 is TGTGCCAGCAGTCCCCCTGGGACTAGCGGCGAGACCCAGTACTTC. Translated: CASSPPGTSGETQYF.

For this clonotype: An end of the junction differs from the germline gene, which may be a read error. The rearrangement links TRBV6-1 to TRBJ2-5; D gene ambiguous. CDR3 length: 14 amino acids. From germline, CDR1 is MNHNS and CDR2 SASEGT. The CDR3 nucleotides are TGTGCCATCAGTGACTCTAGAAGTCCTGAGACCCAGTACTTC. The encoded protein is CAISDSRSPETQYF.

This clonotype was recorded at least ten times. This chain uses TRBV12-3 or TRBV12-4 with TRBJ1-2; D may be TRBD1 (6 bases). Trimming took off 6 bases at V and 10 bases at J, with 18 bases between the two ends. The CDR3 is made up of 13 amino acids. The CDR3 loop is CASSSLSGAAYTF. The CDR3 DNA sequence: TGTGCCAGCAGCTCCCTCTCAGGGGCCGCCTACACCTTC.

The chain combines TRBV29-1 with TRBJ2-7; perhaps TRBD1 as D (6 bases). The V gene lost 5 bases and the J gene lost 4 bases, with 9 bases spanning the gap. The CDR3 length is 11 residues. Germline V gene data show CDR1 as SQVTM and CDR2 as ANQGSEA. The CDR3 sequence is CSVTTGYEQYF. The CDR3 nucleotides are TGCAGCGTTACTACAGGGTACGAGCAGTACTTC.

The gene calls are TRBV4-3 and TRBJ2-3; D is unclear. The CDR3 sequence is 16 residues long. Germline V gene lookup returns CDR1 LGHNA and CDR2 YSLEER. The ends were cut back, 1 base at V and 4 bases at J, with 15 bases in the middle. CDR3 region: CASSQVLVGYPDTQYF. The CDR3 DNA is TGCGCCAGCAGCCAAGTGCTAGTCGGATACCCAGATACGCAGTATTTT.

This clonotype was seen repeatedly, ten times or more. The rearrangement joins TRBV20-1 to TRBJ2-5, with 8 bases lining up with TRBD1. Germline V CDR1 and CDR2: DFQATT, SNEGSKA (reference sequence). This CDR3 has 13 residues. V shed 4 bases, J shed 5 bases, and the junction held 6 bases outside the gene matches. CDR3 sequence (DNA): TGCAGTGCTACGGCAGGGGGCTTTGAGACCCAGTACTTC. It is translated as CSATAGGFETQYF.

Of note for this clonotype: A much bigger clone sits one base away, suggesting this may be a read error. V and J are TRBV4-3 and TRBJ2-7; D not certain. The CDR3 totals 15 residues. V was trimmed by 0 bases and J by 3 bases, leaving 12 bases between them. Germline loops: CDR1 LGHNA, CDR2 YSLEER. The CDR3 nucleotides read TGCGCCAGCAGCCAAGAGATAATCGGTTGCTACGAGCAGTACTTC. It specifies CASSQEIIGCYEQYF.

This clonotype was observed many times. The V call is TRBV12-3 or TRBV12-4, the J call TRBJ1-4; possible D gene TRBD1, 5 bases. This CDR3 is built from 13 residues. Trimming stripped 2 bases from V and 8 bases from J, with 9 bases between. CDR3 loop: CASSLQGREKLFF. DNA of the CDR3: TGTGCCAGCAGTTTACAGGGCCGGGAAAAACTGTTTTTT.